The clone carrying this TCR beta chain came up a few times. Patients chosen for sequencing had shown CD8+CD57+ cell expansion by flow cytometry. The diagnosis in all patients was severe acquired aplastic anemia. V trimming: 11 bases; J trimming: 1 base; junction bases outside the gene matches: 7. The CDR3 is 14 residues long. CDR1 and CDR2 (germline): ENHRY, SYGVKD. This specimen belongs to a study of CD8+CD57+ T cells in acquired aplastic anemia. CDR3 and TCR beta VDJ profiling relied on genomic DNA as the template. TCRdb used MiXCR to reprocess the reads, holding one entry per CDR3 protein. The table shows around 430,000 distinct CDR3 sequences, with around 30% occurring only once.

The sequenced material came from sorted CD4+, CD8+, or CD8+CD57+ T cells (not recorded which) from PBMCs. This chain joins TRBV10-3 and TRBJ2-5; 10 positions match TRBD1. The source of this sequence is a human donor with aplastic anemia. This CDR3 is CAGGTGEGQETQYF. CDR3 DNA: TGTGCCGGGGGGACAGGGGAAGGCCAAGAGACCCAGTACTTC.